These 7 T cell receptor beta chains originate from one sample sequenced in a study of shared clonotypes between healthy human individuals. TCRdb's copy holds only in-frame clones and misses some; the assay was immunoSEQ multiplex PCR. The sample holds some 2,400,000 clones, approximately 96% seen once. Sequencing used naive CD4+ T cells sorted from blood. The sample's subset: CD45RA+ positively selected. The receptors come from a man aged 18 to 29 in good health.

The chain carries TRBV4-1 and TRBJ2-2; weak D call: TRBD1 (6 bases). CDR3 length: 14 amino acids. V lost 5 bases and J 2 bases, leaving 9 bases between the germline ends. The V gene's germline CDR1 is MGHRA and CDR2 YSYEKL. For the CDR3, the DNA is TGCGCCAGCAGCAGGACAGAAAACACCGGGGAGCTGTTTTTT. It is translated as CASSRTENTGELFF.

The CDR3 loop reads CASKDAPFSGNTIYF. The DNA for the CDR3 is TGTGCCAGTAAGGACGCTCCCTTCTCTGGAAACACCATATATTTT. The chain is built from TRBV19 and TRBJ1-3; D is uncertain. The CDR3 totals 15 residues. Trimming stripped 7 bases from V and 0 bases from J, with 13 bases between. Germline V gene lookup returns CDR1 LNHDA and CDR2 SQIVND (reference sequence). Combining the CDR3 with reference TRBV19 and TRBJ1-3 gives the whole variable domain DGGITQSPKYLFRKEGQNVTLSCEQNLNHDAMYWYRQDPGQGLRLIYYSQIVNDFQKGDIAEGYSVSREKKESFPLTVTSAQKNPTAFYLCASKDAPFSGNTIYFGEGSWLTVV.

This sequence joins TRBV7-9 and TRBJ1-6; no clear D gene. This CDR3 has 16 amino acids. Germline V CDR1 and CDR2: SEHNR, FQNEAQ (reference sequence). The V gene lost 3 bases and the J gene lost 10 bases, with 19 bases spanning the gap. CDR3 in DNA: TGTGCCAGCAGCTTCCTTCGAGGGAACGGGGAATCACCCCTCCACTTT. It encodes CASSFLRGNGESPLHF.

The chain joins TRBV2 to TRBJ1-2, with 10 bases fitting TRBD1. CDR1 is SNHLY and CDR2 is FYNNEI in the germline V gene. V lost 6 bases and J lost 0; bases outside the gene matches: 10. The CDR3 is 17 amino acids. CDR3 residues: CASSFPGQGSANYGYTF. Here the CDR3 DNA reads TGTGCCAGCAGCTTCCCGGGACAGGGGTCAGCTAACTATGGCTACACCTTC.

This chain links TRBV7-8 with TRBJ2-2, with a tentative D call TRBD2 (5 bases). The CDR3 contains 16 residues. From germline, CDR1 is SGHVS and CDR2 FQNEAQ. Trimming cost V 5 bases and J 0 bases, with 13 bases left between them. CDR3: CASSPRETTNTGELFF. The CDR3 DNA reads TGTGCCAGCAGCCCTCGGGAAACTACGAACACCGGGGAGCTGTTTTTT.

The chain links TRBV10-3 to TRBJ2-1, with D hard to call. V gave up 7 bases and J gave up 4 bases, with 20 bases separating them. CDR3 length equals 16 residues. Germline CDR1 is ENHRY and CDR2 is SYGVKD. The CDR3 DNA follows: TGTGCCATCATAAATGGTCCTCATTCGACTTACAATGAGCAGTTCTTC. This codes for CAIINGPHSTYNEQFF.

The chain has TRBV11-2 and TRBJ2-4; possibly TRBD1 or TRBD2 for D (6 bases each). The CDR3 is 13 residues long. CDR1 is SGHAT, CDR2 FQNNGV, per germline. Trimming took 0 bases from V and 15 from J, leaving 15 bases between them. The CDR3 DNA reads TGTGCCAGCAGCTTAGATCAGGGACGGGGGCCGTACTTC. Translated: CASSLDQGRGPYF.